Below are 17 T cell receptor beta chains sequenced from a single sample in a study of blood T cell repertoires in COVID-19. Measured with immunoSEQ multiplex PCR; TCRdb has only the in-frame clones, and not every one. The profile covers 250,000 to 350,000 clones, with roughly 83% appearing a single time and around 1.5% taken by the ten largest. What was sequenced was peripheral blood. Receptors were obtained from a woman between 45 and 65 years old with acute or convalescent COVID-19.

This chain uses TRBV13 with TRBJ2-5, with 9 bases fitting TRBD2. The junction had 7 bases not matched to a gene; V was cut back by 3 bases and J by 2 bases. CDR3 length: 16 amino acids. The V gene's germline CDR1 is PRHDT and CDR2 FYEKMQ (reference sequence). The CDR3 sequence: CASSFSGRGIQETQYF. CDR3 DNA: TGTGCCAGCAGCTTTAGCGGGAGAGGGATACAAGAGACCCAGTACTTC.

The chain carries TRBV29-1 and TRBJ1-2, with D uncertain. CDR3 length equals 12 residues. Germline CDR1 and CDR2: SQVTM and ANQGSEA. V gave up 4 bases and J gave up 4 bases, with 10 bases separating them. Here the CDR3 DNA reads TGCAGCGTTGGAGATAGAACCTATGGCTACACCTTC. Translating gives CSVGDRTYGYTF.

The chain recombines TRBV27 with TRBJ1-2, with 11 bases aligning to TRBD1. There are 15 residues in the CDR3. Unmatched junction bases numbered 7, after V lost 3 bases and J lost 7 bases. Germline V gene sequence: CDR1 MNHEY, CDR2 SMNVEV (reference sequence). The CDR3, as DNA: TGTGCCAGCAGTTTTTTAGGACAGGGGGCCTCTGGCTACACCTTC. Protein sequence: CASSFLGQGASGYTF.

This sequence joins TRBV27 and TRBJ2-7; maybe TRBD2 (6 bases). Trimming shortened V by 4 bases and J by 2 bases, and 15 bases separated the two germline ends. The CDR3 runs 15 residues. Germline values: CDR1 MNHEY, CDR2 SMNVEV (reference sequence). The CDR3 here is CASSWGSSATYEQYF. DNA of the CDR3: TGTGCCAGCAGTTGGGGATCTAGCGCAACCTACGAGCAGTACTTC.

This clone has more than one count but fewer than ten. The genes are TRBV27 and TRBJ1-2; TRBD1 aligns across 9 bases. CDR3 length equals 14 residues. Germline CDR1 is MNHEY and CDR2 is SMNVEV (reference sequence). With V trimmed by 4 bases and J by 2 bases, 2 bases remained unmatched. CDR3 sequence (DNA): TGTGCCAGCAGTTCCGGGACAGGGAACTATGGCTACACCTTC. This codes for CASSSGTGNYGYTF.

The chain joins TRBV11-2 to TRBJ2-1; no reliable D call. Trimming pared 2 bases from V and 11 bases from J, leaving 13 bases between. The germline V gene has CDR1 SGHAT and CDR2 FQNNGV. The CDR3 contains 13 residues. DNA for the CDR3: TGTGCCAGCAGCTTACGTACGGTACCGAAGCAGTTCTTC. It translates to CASSLRTVPKQFF.

The chain couples TRBV6-2 or TRBV6-3 to TRBJ2-2; D is uncertain. Germline loops: CDR1 MNHEY, CDR2 SVGEGT. This CDR3 spans 11 amino acids. The V end was cut by 2 bases, the J end by 8 bases, with 3 bases between. The chain's CDR3 is CASSYPGELFF. CDR3 in DNA: TGTGCCAGCAGTTACCCGGGGGAGCTGTTTTTT.

A single count supports this clone. The J gene is TRBJ2-1, the V gene TRBV28, with 9 bases identical to TRBD2. The CDR3 is made up of 16 amino acids. V was pared by 2 bases and J by 0 bases, with 2 bases of the junction left unmatched. Germline assignment: CDR1 MDHEN and CDR2 SYDVKM. This chain's CDR3 is CASSLNSGSSYNEQFF. CDR3 nucleotides: TGTGCCAGCAGTTTAAATAGCGGGAGCTCCTACAATGAGCAGTTCTTC.

J is TRBJ2-2 and V is TRBV27; TRBD2 is a possible D gene (7 bases). Germline V gene lookup returns CDR1 MNHEY and CDR2 SMNVEV (reference sequence). V shed 4 bases and J shed 7 bases, with 22 bases lying between them. The CDR3 is 17 amino acids. This CDR3 reads CASSSDPGGALGGELFF. CDR3 DNA: TGTGCCAGCAGTTCCGACCCTGGGGGGGCGCTCGGCGGGGAGCTGTTTTTT.

This chain uses TRBV27 with TRBJ1-4; possible D gene TRBD1, 6 bases. The CDR3 runs to 16 residues. The ends were cut back, 2 bases at V and 7 bases at J, with 17 bases in the middle. The germline gives CDR1 MNHEY, CDR2 SMNVEV (reference sequence). DNA for the CDR3: TGTGCCAGCAGTTTACCGGTGGGGGGGCGGGTTGAAAAACTGTTTTTT. This codes for CASSLPVGGRVEKLFF.

This clone was seen a handful of times. J is TRBJ1-5 and V is TRBV30; D gene uncertain. The CDR3 is 13 amino acids. V gave up 4 bases and J gave up 2 bases, with 9 bases separating them. Looked up from germline, CDR1 is GTSNPN and CDR2 is SVGIG (reference sequence). The CDR3 is CAWNLGGNQPQHF. CDR3 coding DNA: TGTGCCTGGAATTTAGGAGGCAATCAGCCCCAGCATTTT.

The J gene is TRBJ2-7, the V gene TRBV9, with TRBD1 matching over 8 bases. Germline V gene lookup returns CDR1 SGDLS and CDR2 YYNGEE. The CDR3 has 15 amino acids. V was clipped by 4 bases and J by 2 bases; unmatched bases: 8. The DNA for the CDR3 is TGTGCCAGCAGCCCCCGGGACAGGCCTACCTACGAGCAGTACTTC. Translation gives CASSPRDRPTYEQYF.

The rearrangement uses TRBV19 and TRBJ2-7, with D perhaps matching TRBD1 (6 bases). CDR3 length: 15 residues. Trimming took off 6 bases at V and 0 bases at J, with 15 bases between the two ends. Germline V gene sequence: CDR1 LNHDA, CDR2 SQIVND (reference sequence). CDR3 region: CASRLQGTASYEQYF. CDR3 coding DNA: TGTGCCAGTAGGTTGCAGGGGACGGCCTCCTACGAGCAGTACTTC.

The chain couples TRBV5-1 to TRBJ1-1, with D uncertain. The CDR3 has 13 residues. The germline V gene encodes CDR1 SGHRS and CDR2 YFSETQ. Trimming took 4 bases from V and 8 from J, leaving 15 bases between them. For the CDR3, the DNA is TGCGCCAGCAGCATGGGAGAGGCGCGCGAAGCTTTCTTT. Translated, it gives CASSMGEAREAFF.

The chain combines TRBV28 with TRBJ2-2; 8 bases line up with TRBD2. The V gene's germline CDR1 is MDHEN and CDR2 SYDVKM. The CDR3 is made up of 17 amino acids. J was trimmed by 5 bases and V by 2 bases; bases with no gene match: 10. The CDR3: CASSLTRSSGSTGELFF. CDR3 bases: TGTGCCAGCAGTTTAACTAGGTCCAGCGGGAGTACCGGGGAGCTGTTTTTT.

The chain has TRBV24-1 and TRBJ1-2; no clear D. This CDR3 comprises 12 residues. V was clipped by 4 bases and J by 1 base, with 3 bases between them. Per germline, CDR1 KGHDR and CDR2 SFDVKD. The DNA of the CDR3 is TGTGCCACCAGTGACAGTAACTATGGCTACACCTTC. Protein: CATSDSNYGYTF.

This rearrangement joins TRBV10-3 to TRBJ2-1; 13 bases are shared with TRBD2. From germline, CDR1 is ENHRY and CDR2 SYGVKD. The CDR3 is made up of 17 amino acids. Trimming cost V 3 bases and J 8 bases; bases outside gene matches: 10. CDR3 in DNA: TGTGCCATCAGTGACGAATATGGGACTAGCGGGAACTATGAGCAGTTCTTC. Its translation: CAISDEYGTSGNYEQFF.